One and the same sample provided the 29 T cell receptor beta chains below, sequenced in a study of CD8+CD57+ T cells in acquired aplastic anemia. Investigators profiled TCR beta VDJ and CDR3 from genomic DNA template. TCRdb reprocessed the reads via MiXCR and lists one record per CDR3 protein. This sample carries hundreds of thousands of distinct CDR3 sequences, 55% to 65% of them seen once, and the ten largest clones take around 8%. Input material: sorted CD4+, CD8+, or CD8+CD57+ T cells (not recorded which) from PBMCs. Every receptor here comes from a human donor with severe aplastic anemia or a healthy control (not recorded which).

This clonotype was found many times. The J gene is TRBJ1-6, the V gene TRBV7-6, with a possible D match to TRBD1 (5 bases). Trimming left V 1 base short and J 7 bases short, with 17 bases between. Per germline, CDR1 SGHVS and CDR2 FNYEAQ. The CDR3 is made up of 17 amino acids. The CDR3 sequence is CASSLGGGRVANSPLHF. DNA for the CDR3: TGTGCCAGCAGCTTAGGCGGGGGAAGGGTGGCAAATTCACCCCTCCACTTT. The full variable domain, with the rest looked up from reference TRBV7-6 and TRBJ1-6, is GAGVSQSPRYKVTKRGQDVALRCDPISGHVSLYWYRQALGQGPEFLTYFNYEAQQDKSGLPNDRFSAERPEGSISTLTIQRTEQRDSAMYRCASSLGGGRVANSPLHFGNGTRLTVT.

The chain has TRBV19 and TRBJ2-7; D might be TRBD2 (6 bases). CDR3 length: 15 amino acids. V shed 7 bases and J shed 2 bases, with 18 bases lying between them. The germline V gene encodes CDR1 LNHDA and CDR2 SQIVND (reference sequence). The chain's CDR3 is CASMRQFGGTYEQYF. As DNA, the CDR3 is TGTGCCAGTATGCGACAGTTCGGAGGGACCTACGAGCAGTACTTC.

The CDR3 loop reads CASSFLAGVLQEQYF. As DNA, the CDR3 is TGTGCCAGCAGTTTTCTGGCGGGTGTACTACAGGAGCAGTACTTC. The rearrangement uses TRBV12-3 or TRBV12-4 and TRBJ2-7; D perhaps matches TRBD2 (5 bases). Trimming cost V 3 bases and J 7 bases, with 19 bases left between them. The CDR3 has 15 residues.

This clonotype was detected many times. The J gene is TRBJ1-5, the V gene TRBV7-2; weak D call: TRBD1 (5 bases). V lost 6 bases to trimming and J lost 5 bases, with 11 bases between them. Germline V gives CDR1 SGHTA, CDR2 FQGNSA. The CDR3 has 13 amino acids. The CDR3 sequence: CASSLRGDQPQHF. In DNA form, the CDR3 reads TGTGCCAGCAGTTTAAGGGGAGATCAGCCCCAGCATTTT. Full variable domain (remainder filled in from reference TRBV7-2 and TRBJ1-5): GAGVSQSPSNKVTEKGKDVELRCDPISGHTALYWYRQSLGQGLEFLIYFQGNSAPDKSGLPSDRFSAERTGGSVSTLTIQRTQQEDSAVYLCASSLRGDQPQHFGDGTRLSIL.

This clonotype has a count of ten or more. This rearrangement joins TRBV19 to TRBJ2-5; D not resolved. This CDR3 is built from 14 residues. Trimming removed 10 bases from V and 2 bases from J, with 17 bases in between. Germline CDR1 is LNHDA and CDR2 is SQIVND (reference sequence). CDR3: CATSQAATQETQYF. Written as DNA, the CDR3 is TGTGCCACGAGTCAGGCGGCAACTCAAGAGACCCAGTACTTC.

The sample holds many counts of this clonotype. The chain combines TRBV7-8 with TRBJ2-7; D may correspond to TRBD1 or TRBD2 (5 bases each). V was clipped by 2 bases and J by 2 bases, with 16 bases between them. The germline V gene has CDR1 SGHVS and CDR2 FQNEAQ. The CDR3 is made up of 16 amino acids. CDR3 loop: CASSLRSGQTAYEQYF. The CDR3 DNA is TGTGCCAGCAGCTTACGGAGCGGCCAGACAGCCTACGAGCAGTACTTC.

V gene TRBV14 combines with J gene TRBJ2-2; 7 bases are shared with TRBD2. The germline V gene encodes CDR1 SGHDN and CDR2 FVKESK. V was pared by 1 base and J by 6 bases, with 5 bases of the junction left unmatched. CDR3 length: 15 residues. This CDR3 reads CASSQVAGDPGELFF. CDR3 sequence (DNA): TGTGCCAGCAGCCAAGTGGCGGGGGATCCCGGGGAGCTGTTTTTT.

The chain recombines TRBV19 with TRBJ2-2; no clear D gene. V was clipped by 3 bases and J by 0 bases, with 8 bases between them. The V gene's germline CDR1 is LNHDA and CDR2 SQIVND (reference sequence). The CDR3 has 15 amino acids. CDR3 region: CASSIGGSNTGELFF. CDR3 sequence (DNA): TGTGCCAGTAGTATCGGCGGATCGAACACCGGGGAGCTGTTTTTT.

In its sample, this clonotype was seen many times. The chain has TRBV6-5 and TRBJ1-6; D is ambiguous. The CDR3 length is 18 residues. V lost 6 bases to trimming and J lost 0 bases, with 18 bases between them. The V gene's germline CDR1 is MNHEY and CDR2 SVGAGI. The CDR3 here is CASSSGSGGSSYNSPLHF. CDR3 nucleotide sequence: TGTGCCAGCAGCTCCGGATCAGGAGGGAGCTCCTATAATTCACCCCTCCACTTT.

With respect to this clonotype: The DNA is omitted, as the CDR3 cannot be located on it reliably, and the CDR3 follows TCRdb's listing. The genes are TRBV20-1 and TRBJ1-1; the table's D call of TRBD1 was not tested on the DNA. A total of 18 residues make up the CDR3, ends included. Germline lookup yields CDR1 DFQATT and CDR2 SNEGSKA (reference sequence). CDR3 residues: CSANYNEQFFGPGTEAFF.

This clonotype was observed a few times. The CDR3 DNA sequence: TGTGCCAGCAGTGCTAGCGGGAGCACCGGGGAGCTGTTTTTT. Amino acids: CASSASGSTGELFF. The J gene is TRBJ2-2, the V gene TRBV2; 10 nucleotides agree with TRBD2. V was pared by 4 bases and J by 4 bases, with 0 bases of the junction left unmatched. The CDR3 is made up of 14 amino acids. Germline loops: CDR1 SNHLY, CDR2 FYNNEI. The variable domain in full, completed from reference TRBV2 and TRBJ2-2, reads EPEVTQTPSHQVTQMGQEVILRCVPISNHLYFYWYRQILGQKVEFLVSFYNNEISEKSEIFDDQFSVERPDGSNFTLKIRSTKLEDSAMYFCASSASGSTGELFFGEGSRLTVL.

The chain links TRBV29-1 to TRBJ2-7, with 15 bases that match TRBD2. V shed 6 bases, J shed 4 bases, and the junction held 10 bases outside the gene matches. Germline-derived CDR1 and CDR2 are SQVTM and ANQGSEA. The CDR3 consists of 16 residues. The CDR3 nucleotides are TGCAGCGTCGGTAATCCGGGACTAGCGGGGGGTTACGAGCAGTACTTC. This gives the protein CSVGNPGLAGGYEQYF.

The chain combines TRBV2 with TRBJ2-5; weak D call: TRBD2 (5 bases). CDR3 length: 14 residues. Germline lookup yields CDR1 SNHLY and CDR2 FYNNEI. Trimming stripped 8 bases from V and 5 bases from J, with 18 bases between. The CDR3 here is CASGGSTSAETQYF. CDR3 DNA sequence: TGTGCCAGCGGAGGCTCAACTTCCGCGGAGACCCAGTACTTC.

The chain has TRBV15 and TRBJ2-3; no firm D call. The germline V gene has CDR1 LNHNV and CDR2 YYDKDF (reference sequence). V was pared by 0 bases and J by 0 bases, with 13 bases between. The CDR3 loop spans 17 amino acids. Written as DNA, the CDR3 is TGTGCCACCAGCAGAGATGGCACTTACTCGAGCACAGATACGCAGTATTTT. Protein: CATSRDGTYSSTDTQYF.

The chain joins TRBV7-9 to TRBJ2-1; 8 positions match TRBD2. This CDR3 has 14 residues. V gave up 7 bases and J gave up 1 base; unmatched junction bases: 3. Looked up from germline, CDR1 is SEHNR and CDR2 is FQNEAQ (reference sequence). The CDR3 coding sequence is TGTGCCAGCACGGGGGGGGGATCCTACAATGAGCAGTTCTTC. Translation: CASTGGGSYNEQFF. Full variable domain (remainder filled in from reference TRBV7-9 and TRBJ2-1): DTGVSQNPRHKITKRGQNVTFRCDPISEHNRLYWYRQTLGQGPEFLTYFQNEAQLEKSRLLSDRFSAERPKGSFSTLEIQRTEQGDSAMYLCASTGGGSYNEQFFGPGTRLTVL.

To note about this clonotype: A much bigger clone sits one base away, suggesting this may be a read error. The genes are TRBV12-3 or TRBV12-4 and TRBJ2-7; D may be TRBD1 or TRBD2 (5 bases each). Between the trimmed V and J ends, which lost 4 bases and 4 bases, there was a span of 11 bases. There are 13 residues in the CDR3. The CDR3 loop is CASSSMGVYEQYF. In nucleotides, the CDR3 is TGTGCCAGCAGTTCGATGGGGGTATACGAGCAGTACTTC.

The chain combines TRBV7-2 with TRBJ1-5; possibly TRBD1 for D (5 bases). Germline lookup yields CDR1 SGHTA and CDR2 FQGNSA. The CDR3 is 17 amino acids. V was trimmed by 5 bases and J by 1 base, leaving 18 bases between them. The DNA for the CDR3 is TGTGCCAGCAGCCCTCTAGCGGGGGGGACGAGCAATCAGCCCCAGCATTTT. Translating it yields CASSPLAGGTSNQPQHF.

The rearrangement joins TRBV19 to TRBJ2-6; D unclear. The CDR3 runs to 13 residues. Trimming pared 8 bases from V and 3 bases from J, leaving 8 bases between. Germline V lookup: CDR1 LNHDA, CDR2 SQIVND (reference sequence). CDR3 DNA sequence: TGTGCCAGTTCCAGTCGTGGGGCCAACGTCCTGACTTTC. This encodes CASSSRGANVLTF.

This chain uses TRBV7-2 with TRBJ1-2, with D possibly TRBD1 on 5 matching bases. Germline CDR1 SGHTA, CDR2 FQGNSA. The CDR3 sequence is 13 residues long. V lost 1 base, J lost 6 bases, and 9 bases lay in between. CDR3: CASSLEWDHGYTF. The DNA of the CDR3 is TGTGCCAGCAGCTTAGAGTGGGACCATGGCTACACCTTC.

Only a few counts were recorded for this clonotype. The chain carries TRBV5-1 and TRBJ2-7; 9 bases match TRBD1. Germline V gene data show CDR1 as SGHRS and CDR2 as YFSETQ. The CDR3 spans 17 residues. J gave up 6 bases and V 0 bases, and 13 bases lay outside the gene matches. The DNA of the CDR3 is TGCGCCAGCAGCTTGGCCTCCGGGACAGGGTGGGCCAGCGAGCAGTACTTC. It codes for CASSLASGTGWASEQYF.

This clonotype was counted ten times or more. The V and J genes are TRBV12-3 or TRBV12-4 and TRBJ2-5, with 10 bases aligning to TRBD1. The CDR3 sequence is 15 residues long. With 3 bases clipped from V and 5 bases from J, the junction kept 6 bases outside the gene matches. The CDR3: CASSFLGQGDETQYF. The DNA of the CDR3 is TGTGCCAGCAGTTTTTTAGGACAGGGGGATGAGACCCAGTACTTC.

V and J are TRBV25-1 and TRBJ1-1; no clear D. The CDR3 is made up of 13 amino acids. Germline CDR1 and CDR2: MGHDK and SYGVNS. V gave up 4 bases and J gave up 1 base, with 7 bases separating them. DNA of the CDR3: TGTGCCAGCAGTGTGATGGAGAACACTGAAGCTTTCTTT. Residues: CASSVMENTEAFF. Variable domain in full (rest from reference TRBV25-1 and TRBJ1-1): EADIYQTPRYLVIGTGKKITLECSQTMGHDKMYWYQQDPGMELHLIHYSYGVNSTEKGDLSSESTVSRIRTEHFPLTLESARPSHTSQYLCASSVMENTEAFFGQGTRLTVV.

This clonotype was counted between two and nine times. CDR3 nucleotide sequence: TGTGCCAGCAGTGTCCGACAGCAAGAGACCCAGTACTTC. This gives the protein CASSVRQQETQYF. The chain combines TRBV2 with TRBJ2-5, with a possible D match to TRBD1 (5 bases). In germline, CDR1 is SNHLY, CDR2 FYNNEI. Trimming cost V 4 bases and J 2 bases, with 8 bases left between them. This CDR3 is built from 13 residues.

The rearrangement links TRBV20-1 to TRBJ2-6; maybe TRBD2 (5 bases). The germline V gene encodes CDR1 DFQATT and CDR2 SNEGSKA (reference sequence). Trimming shortened V by 6 bases and J by 0 bases, and 9 bases separated the two germline ends. CDR3 size: 14 residues. The CDR3 nucleotides read TGCAGTGCCCCCGGGGACTCTGGGGCCAACGTCCTGACTTTC. Translation: CSAPGDSGANVLTF.

This clonotype turned up a few times. The chain couples TRBV2 to TRBJ2-1; D gene uncertain. This CDR3 is built from 13 residues. Germline V CDR1 and CDR2: SNHLY, FYNNEI. V lost 9 bases to trimming and J lost 8 bases, with 17 bases between them. The DNA for the CDR3 is TGTGCCAGGGGATTGGGGTCGGTCTATGAGCAGTTCTTC. This codes for CARGLGSVYEQFF. Supplemented by reference TRBV2 and TRBJ2-1, the full variable domain reads EPEVTQTPSHQVTQMGQEVILRCVPISNHLYFYWYRQILGQKVEFLVSFYNNEISEKSEIFDDQFSVERPDGSNFTLKIRSTKLEDSAMYFCARGLGSVYEQFFGPGTRLTVL.

V usage is TRBV29-1 and J usage is TRBJ2-1, with 9 bases identical to TRBD1. The CDR3 extends over 14 amino acids. CDR1 is SQVTM, CDR2 ANQGSEA, per germline. Germline trimming cut 8 bases from V and 8 bases from J; bases unmatched to any gene: 13. CDR3 sequence reads: CSTPGQGLWDEQFF. CDR3 DNA sequence: TGCAGCACACCGGGACAGGGTCTTTGGGATGAGCAGTTCTTC.

The V call is TRBV20-1, the J call TRBJ2-3; 7 nucleotides agree with TRBD1. CDR3 length: 14 residues. V gave up 2 bases and J gave up 4 bases; unmatched junction bases: 6. Germline V gives CDR1 DFQATT, CDR2 SNEGSKA (reference sequence). The CDR3 DNA reads as TGCAGTGCTAGACCCAACAGGGGTGCAGATACGCAGTATTTT. It translates to CSARPNRGADTQYF.

This chain joins TRBV12-3 or TRBV12-4 and TRBJ2-7; unclear D gene. The CDR3 is made up of 13 amino acids. Trimming cost V 2 bases and J 3 bases, with 8 bases left between them. The CDR3 region is CASSLRRNYEQYF. As DNA, the CDR3 is TGTGCCAGCAGTTTAAGGCGTAACTACGAGCAGTACTTC.

This clonotype was counted at least ten times. The chain employs TRBV24-1 and TRBJ1-2; perhaps TRBD1 as D (6 bases). With 9 bases removed from V and 3 bases from J, the gap between germline ends came to 22 bases. The germline CDR1 and CDR2 sequences are KGHDR and SFDVKD. The CDR3 length is 16 residues. The CDR3 bases are TGTGCCACCCTCACGAAAAACGGGACAAAGGACTATGGCTACACCTTC. Protein: CATLTKNGTKDYGYTF.